Below are 31 T cell receptor beta chains sequenced from a single sample in a study of CD8 T cells in ankylosing spondylitis. Each CDR3 protein is one row after TCRdb ran MiXCR on the 5' RACE reads. The table lists about 150,000 distinct CDR3 sequences, under 45% of them singletons, with roughly 15% in the top ten. Material for sequencing was synovial fluid, either unsorted or a sorted T cell fraction (not recorded which). Receptors were obtained from a male donor with ankylosing spondylitis.

This sequence joins TRBV7-6 and TRBJ1-5, with 9 bases fitting TRBD1. With V trimmed by 2 bases and J by 3 bases, 8 bases remained unmatched. This CDR3 contains 17 residues. In germline, CDR1 is SGHVS, CDR2 FNYEAQ. The CDR3 coding sequence is TGTGCCAGCAGCTTATCTGGGACAGGGATCCCCAATCAGCCCCAGCATTTT. It is translated as CASSLSGTGIPNQPQHF.

The chain links TRBV7-2 to TRBJ2-7, with D uncertain. Germline assignment: CDR1 SGHTA and CDR2 FQGNSA. Trimming removed 3 bases from V and 2 bases from J, with 11 bases in between. The CDR3 runs 14 residues. CDR3 nucleotide sequence: TGTGCCAGCAGCTTGGACGGATTACCCTACGAGCAGTACTTC. It codes for CASSLDGLPYEQYF.

J is TRBJ2-1 and V is TRBV12-3 or TRBV12-4; D perhaps matches TRBD1 (7 bases). V was cut by 5 bases and J by 1 base, with 12 bases left in between. The CDR3 runs 15 residues. The CDR3 sequence is CASSGGGRSYNEQFF. CDR3 sequence (DNA): TGTGCCAGCAGTGGAGGGGGCCGGTCCTACAATGAGCAGTTCTTC.

Comments on this clonotype: Relative to the germline gene, one junction end is altered; a read error may explain this. This chain uses TRBV27 with TRBJ2-1; perhaps D is TRBD1 or TRBD2 (5 bases each). Looked up from germline, CDR1 is MNHEY and CDR2 is SMNVEV (reference sequence). This CDR3 spans 14 amino acids. DNA for the CDR3: TGTGCCAGCAGTTTATCGCCCTCGGGCCACGAGGGGCTCTTC. Encoded protein: CASSLSPSGHEGLF.

This clonotype has more than one count but fewer than ten. The CDR3 DNA reads TGTGCCAGCAGTTTAAGTTCCGCGGGAGGAGCTGCCGGGGAGCTGTTTTTT. Protein product: CASSLSSAGGAAGELFF. V gene TRBV27 combines with J gene TRBJ2-2; 8 bases are shared with TRBD2. With V trimmed by 2 bases and J by 6 bases, 11 bases remained unmatched. The CDR3 length is 17 residues. Germline CDR1 is MNHEY and CDR2 is SMNVEV (reference sequence).

This clonotype was detected only a few times. The rearrangement uses TRBV18 and TRBJ2-1; either TRBD1 or TRBD2 may supply D (5 bases each). Trimming cost V 4 bases and J 6 bases, with 13 bases left between them. Germline CDR1 KGHSH, CDR2 LQKENI. This CDR3 spans 14 amino acids. The CDR3 nucleotides read TGTGCCAGCTCACGTCGGTCTGGGGGCAATGAGCAGTTCTTC. Translating gives CASSRRSGGNEQFF.

This clonotype was picked up a small number of times. The chain uses TRBV9 and TRBJ1-1; 7 bases are a match to TRBD1. J gave up 0 bases and V 5 bases, and 13 bases lay outside the gene matches. CDR1 and CDR2 (germline): SGDLS, YYNGEE. The length of the CDR3 is 17 residues. The CDR3 region has the DNA TGTGCCAGCAGGGGCCGGGACAGTGACCCTATGAACACTGAAGCTTTCTTT. It encodes CASRGRDSDPMNTEAFF.

The J gene is TRBJ2-7, the V gene TRBV20-1; no clear D gene. Between the trimmed V and J ends, which lost 5 bases and 3 bases, there was a span of 11 bases. Looked up from germline, CDR1 is DFQATT and CDR2 is SNEGSKA (reference sequence). CDR3 length equals 12 residues. The CDR3 reads CSACSFDYEQYF. The CDR3 DNA sequence: TGCAGTGCTTGCTCTTTTGACTACGAGCAGTACTTC.

This chain joins TRBV7-9 and TRBJ2-1, with TRBD2 matching 13 bases. Germline loops: CDR1 SEHNR, CDR2 FQNEAQ (reference sequence). The length of the CDR3 is 17 residues. V was clipped by 3 bases and J by 5 bases; unmatched bases: 7. CDR3: CASSFTGTSGVHNEQFF. As DNA, the CDR3 is TGTGCCAGCAGCTTTACCGGGACTAGCGGGGTACACAATGAGCAGTTCTTC.

This clonotype was found a few times. The chain recombines TRBV4-3 with TRBJ1-2, with 8 bases matching TRBD1. Germline trimming cut 1 base from V and 7 bases from J; bases unmatched to any gene: 14. Germline-derived CDR1 and CDR2 are LGHNA and YSLEER. The CDR3 is 17 amino acids. CDR3 protein: CASSQGLPDRGRLGYTF. CDR3 nucleotide sequence: TGCGCCAGCAGCCAAGGACTCCCCGACAGGGGTCGACTTGGCTACACCTTC.

The V and J genes are TRBV7-9 and TRBJ2-1; 12 bases map to TRBD2. The CDR3 spans 17 residues. Germline CDR1 and CDR2: SEHNR and FQNEAQ (reference sequence). Unmatched junction bases numbered 10, after V lost 5 bases and J lost 5 bases. The CDR3 DNA reads as TGTGCCAGCAGCCGGGGACTAGCGGGCTCTGCAAACAATGAGCAGTTCTTC. Encoded protein: CASSRGLAGSANNEQFF. Full variable domain (rest looked up from reference TRBV7-9 and TRBJ2-1): DTGVSQNPRHKITKRGQNVTFRCDPISEHNRLYWYRQTLGQGPEFLTYFQNEAQLEKSRLLSDRFSAERPKGSFSTLEIQRTEQGDSAMYLCASSRGLAGSANNEQFFGPGTRLTVL.

J is TRBJ2-5 and V is TRBV12-3 or TRBV12-4, with 9 bases matching TRBD2. V lost 4 bases and J lost 1; bases outside the gene matches: 4. There are 15 residues in the CDR3. The CDR3 sequence is CASSSVLAGQETQYF. DNA of the CDR3: TGTGCCAGCAGTTCGGTACTAGCGGGCCAAGAGACCCAGTACTTC.

The V gene is TRBV4-1, the J gene TRBJ1-5; D is undetermined. The length of the CDR3 is 14 residues. CDR1 MGHRA and CDR2 YSYEKL come from the germline V gene. V was trimmed by 4 bases and J by 8 bases, leaving 15 bases between them. The CDR3 DNA is TGCGCCAGCAGCCCCCTTTGGACCCTCAAGCCCCAGCATTTT. This gives the protein CASSPLWTLKPQHF.

The chain employs TRBV12-3 or TRBV12-4 and TRBJ2-7; D is possibly TRBD1 (6 bases). This CDR3 is 15 amino acids long. Trimming took off 5 bases at V and 9 bases at J, with 23 bases between the two ends. CDR3 in amino acids: CASSLGHTALLWQYF. The CDR3 bases are TGTGCCAGCAGTCTGGGACATACAGCCCTTCTATGGCAGTACTTC.

The table lists this clonotype with a few counts. The rearrangement joins TRBV14 to TRBJ2-1; 7 bases are a match to TRBD2. V gave up 1 base and J gave up 10 bases; unmatched junction bases: 10. The CDR3 loop spans 15 amino acids. CDR1 SGHDN and CDR2 FVKESK come from the germline V gene. The CDR3 protein is CASSQAETSRGEQFF. The CDR3 DNA reads as TGTGCCAGCAGCCAAGCCGAGACTAGCCGAGGGGAGCAGTTCTTC.

The chain couples TRBV20-1 to TRBJ1-1; the D is unclear. Trimming took 6 bases from V and 5 from J, leaving 22 bases between them. This CDR3 spans 15 amino acids. The germline V gene has CDR1 DFQATT and CDR2 SNEGSKA (reference sequence). The DNA for the CDR3 is TGCAGTGCACTTCCTCGACACCTTGAGATTACTGAAGCTTTCTTT. Amino acid sequence: CSALPRHLEITEAFF.

The chain is built from TRBV7-3 and TRBJ1-2; D remains ambiguous. This CDR3 has 18 amino acids. V was clipped by 5 bases and J by 3 bases, with 25 bases between them. Per the germline V gene, CDR1 is SGHTA and CDR2 is FQGTGA. CDR3 in DNA: TGTGCCAGCAGCCCCGCGAGCGGATTACTACCGGGCGACTATGGCTACACCTTC. Protein product: CASSPASGLLPGDYGYTF.

This clonotype was detected a few times. This sequence joins TRBV7-8 and TRBJ2-2; the match to TRBD2 covers 10 bases. This CDR3 comprises 17 residues. J lost 3 bases, V lost 1 base, and 5 bases had no gene match. Germline V gene sequence: CDR1 SGHVS, CDR2 FQNEAQ. CDR3 residues: CASSLVGLADDTGELFF. Written as DNA, the CDR3 is TGTGCCAGCAGCTTAGTAGGACTAGCGGATGACACCGGGGAGCTGTTTTTT.

V is TRBV12-3 or TRBV12-4 and J is TRBJ2-4; D remains unclear. CDR3 length: 14 amino acids. Trimming took 1 base from V and 4 from J, leaving 8 bases between them. CDR3 coding DNA: TGTGCCAGCAGTTTAGTAGATGAAAAAAACATTCAGTACTTC. Translated, it gives CASSLVDEKNIQYF.

V usage is TRBV10-3 and J usage is TRBJ1-2, with 8 bases aligning to TRBD1. The CDR3 loop spans 16 amino acids. The V gene end was trimmed by 4 bases and the J gene end by 3 bases; junction bases not matched to a gene: 10. Per the germline V gene, CDR1 is ENHRY and CDR2 is SYGVKD. This CDR3 reads CAISVKRTGRHYGYTF. CDR3 in DNA: TGTGCCATCAGTGTGAAGCGGACAGGGAGACACTATGGCTACACCTTC.

This chain uses TRBV11-1 with TRBJ2-3, with D unclear. Germline V lookup: CDR1 SGHAT, CDR2 FQDESV (reference sequence). This CDR3 comprises 18 residues. V was cut by 2 bases and J by 0 bases, with 18 bases left in between. The CDR3 protein is CASSLWAGGTESTDTQYF. CDR3 coding DNA: TGTGCCAGCAGCTTATGGGCTGGTGGAACAGAGAGCACAGATACGCAGTATTTT.

This clonotype appeared many times. The chain couples TRBV6-1 to TRBJ2-2; D may match TRBD1 or TRBD2 (5 bases each). In germline, CDR1 is MNHNS, CDR2 SASEGT. This CDR3 spans 14 amino acids. Deletions cut 9 bases from V and 2 bases from J, with 13 bases between. In DNA, the CDR3 is TGTGCCAGTGGGACGGGGCCAAACACCGGGGAGCTGTTTTTT. Translation gives CASGTGPNTGELFF.

The V and J genes are TRBV24-1 and TRBJ2-5; unclear D gene. Trimming removed 0 bases from V and 0 bases from J, with 7 bases in between. This CDR3 is built from 15 residues. Per the germline V gene, CDR1 is KGHDR and CDR2 is SFDVKD. As DNA, the CDR3 is TGTGCCACCAGTGATTTGCAGATGGACCAAGAGACCCAGTACTTC. Encoded protein: CATSDLQMDQETQYF.

The J gene is TRBJ1-5, the V gene TRBV10-3; TRBD1 might be the D (6 bases). Per the germline V gene, CDR1 is ENHRY and CDR2 is SYGVKD. Trimming cost V 8 bases and J 2 bases, with 13 bases left between them. This CDR3 is 14 amino acids long. The CDR3 nucleotides are TGTGCCATCGCACAGGGAAGAGGCAATCAGCCCCAGCATTTT. Translation gives CAIAQGRGNQPQHF.

The CDR3 here is CASSPVETGSPLHF. Written as DNA, the CDR3 is TGTGCCAGCAGCCCGGTCGAGACGGGTTCACCCCTCCACTTT. The chain carries TRBV7-9 and TRBJ1-6, with no clear D. Trimming pared 5 bases from V and 9 bases from J, leaving 14 bases between. Germline V lookup: CDR1 SEHNR, CDR2 FQNEAQ (reference sequence). This CDR3 is 14 amino acids long.

The J gene is TRBJ2-5, the V gene TRBV27, with TRBD1 identical over 8 bases. CDR1 is MNHEY, CDR2 SMNVEV, per germline (reference sequence). This CDR3 has 13 residues. The junction had 10 bases not matched to a gene; V was cut back by 10 bases and J by 6 bases. For the CDR3, the DNA is TGTGCCACCCGATGGACAGGGACCCAGACCCAGTACTTC. Protein: CATRWTGTQTQYF.

The chain combines TRBV12-3 or TRBV12-4 with TRBJ1-2, with D possibly TRBD1 on 5 matching bases. This CDR3 region has 17 residues. Trimming pared 6 bases from V and 8 bases from J, leaving 28 bases between. Here the CDR3 reads CASSTTYRRPRPWGYTF. The CDR3 nucleotides read TGTGCCAGCAGCACCACGTACAGGCGCCCCCGGCCTTGGGGCTACACCTTC.

The rearrangement links TRBV27 to TRBJ2-7; 8 nucleotides match TRBD2. CDR3 length equals 16 residues. Germline assignment: CDR1 MNHEY and CDR2 SMNVEV (reference sequence). The J segment lost 3 bases and the V segment lost 5 bases, leaving 12 bases of the junction unmatched. The CDR3, as DNA: TGTGCCAGCAGTCCAACTCCCGGGACTAGAGACTACGAGCAGTACTTC. Translated, it gives CASSPTPGTRDYEQYF.

The genes are TRBV20-1 and TRBJ2-1, with TRBD2 matching over 8 bases. This CDR3 has 12 residues. Looked up from germline, CDR1 is DFQATT and CDR2 is SNEGSKA (reference sequence). In DNA, the CDR3 is TGCAACCCGGGACTAGCCTACAATGAGCAGTTCTTC. Translating it yields CNPGLAYNEQFF.

The chain recombines TRBV24-1 with TRBJ2-1; D may be TRBD2 (5 bases). The CDR3 has 13 residues. Deletions cut 0 bases from V and 9 bases from J, with 8 bases between. Germline values: CDR1 KGHDR, CDR2 SFDVKD. The CDR3 DNA reads as TGTGCCACCAGTGATTTGAGGGCGGGTGAGCAGTTCTTC. This codes for CATSDLRAGEQFF.

The chain recombines TRBV2 with TRBJ1-1, with unresolved D. The V gene's germline CDR1 is SNHLY and CDR2 FYNNEI. Trimming cost V 7 bases and J 5 bases, with 14 bases left between them. The CDR3 contains 13 residues. CDR3 residues: CASKAWGGTEAFF. CDR3 DNA sequence: TGTGCCAGCAAGGCATGGGGTGGGACTGAAGCTTTCTTT.